These T cell receptor beta chains were read from a single sample in a study of CD8 T cells in Susac syndrome. TCRdb redid the calling of the immunoSEQ multiplex PCR reads with MiXCR, one entry per CDR3 protein. The sample includes approximately 120,000 distinct CDR3 sequences, around 96% of them seen just once. Sequences were obtained from CD8+ T cells from PBMCs. The receptors originated from a human donor with Susac syndrome. The CDR3 runs from the conserved cysteine through the conserved F or W. Fields, in order: D gene, V gene, J gene, CDR3 DNA, CDR3 protein. D genes are given only for firm matches.

D: TRBD1; V: TRBV29-1; J: TRBJ1-2; DNA: TGCAGCGTTGAACTTAGGACAGGCTATGGCTACACCTTC; CDR3: CSVELRTGYGYTF
D: -; V: TRBV13; J: TRBJ1-1; DNA: TGTGCCAGCAGCGCGGGGGCGGACACTGAAGCTTTCTTT; CDR3: CASSAGADTEAFF
D: -; V: TRBV27; J: TRBJ2-2; DNA: TGTGCCAGCAGTTTAAGTGTCACCGGGGAGCTGTTTTTT; CDR3: CASSLSVTGELFF
D: TRBD2; V: TRBV13; J: TRBJ2-1; DNA: TGTGCCAGCAGCTCCCGGGGTAGCGGGGTCAATGAGCAGTTCTTC; CDR3: CASSSRGSGVNEQFF
D: -; V: TRBV20-1; J: TRBJ2-7; DNA: TGCAGTGCTAGTACTAAGAGCTCCTACGAGCAGTACTTC; CDR3: CSASTKSSYEQYF
D: -; V: TRBV12-3/TRBV12-4; J: TRBJ2-5; DNA: TGTGCCAGCAGTTCTAGACCCGGAGAAGAGACCCAGTACTTC; CDR3: CASSSRPGEETQYF
D: TRBD1; V: TRBV20-1; J: TRBJ1-1; DNA: TGCAGTGCTAGGGAGACAGGGCGGAACACTGAAGCTTTCTTT; CDR3: CSARETGRNTEAFF
D: -; V: TRBV3-1; J: TRBJ2-7; DNA: TGTGCCAGCAGCCCGAGGACTAACTCCTACGAGCAGTACTTC; CDR3: CASSPRTNSYEQYF
D: TRBD1; V: TRBV7-2; J: TRBJ2-7; DNA: TGTGCCAGCAGCTTAGGCGTAGGGGGCGACGAGCAGTACTTC; CDR3: CASSLGVGGDEQYF
D: TRBD2; V: TRBV7-3; J: TRBJ2-1; DNA: TGTGCCAGCAGCTTAAGGGTGATGGGTAGCGGGAGTGAGTACAATGAGCAGTTCTTC; CDR3: CASSLRVMGSGSEYNEQFF
D: TRBD1; V: TRBV11-2; J: TRBJ2-1; DNA: TGTGCCAGCAGCGGGTGGACAGGGCGGGATGAGCAGTTCTTC; CDR3: CASSGWTGRDEQFF
D: -; V: TRBV28; J: TRBJ2-3; DNA: TGTGCCAGCAGGGGGGACCCTGACACAGATACGCAGTATTTT; CDR3: CASRGDPDTDTQYF
D: TRBD1; V: TRBV20-1; J: TRBJ2-1; DNA: TGCAGTGCTAGAGCAGGGGGACCTTACAATGAGCAGTTCTTC; CDR3: CSARAGGPYNEQFF
D: -; V: TRBV7-9; J: TRBJ1-2; DNA: TGTGCCAGCAGCTTAGCGAACGAGTATGGAGGCTACACCTTC; CDR3: CASSLANEYGGYTF
D: -; V: TRBV19; J: TRBJ2-1; DNA: TGTGCCAGTAGTAACGGGGGTTCGGCGCAGTTCTTC; CDR3: CASSNGGSAQFF
D: TRBD1; V: TRBV20-1; J: TRBJ2-7; DNA: TGCAGTGCTAGAGATTCGACAGGGATATACGAGCAGTACTTC; CDR3: CSARDSTGIYEQYF
D: TRBD1; V: TRBV19; J: TRBJ1-2; DNA: TGTGCCAGTAGCACAGGGGTTGGGAACTATGGCTACACCTTC; CDR3: CASSTGVGNYGYTF
D: TRBD2; V: TRBV7-9; J: TRBJ2-7; DNA: TGTGCCAGCAGCTTTGGGGGAGGGCGTTACGAGCAGTACTTC; CDR3: CASSFGGGRYEQYF
D: -; V: TRBV7-9; J: TRBJ2-2; DNA: TGTGCCAGCAGCCCTTCAGGTGCCGGGGAGCTGTTTTTT; CDR3: CASSPSGAGELFF
D: TRBD2; V: TRBV20-1; J: TRBJ2-2; DNA: TGCAGTGCTGGGGTCTTTAGCGGGCCTCGTACCGGGGAGCTGTTTTTT; CDR3: CSAGVFSGPRTGELFF
D: TRBD2; V: TRBV7-8; J: TRBJ2-5; DNA: TGTGCCAGCAGCTCGAGACTAGCGGGGGGTCTATCACAAGAGACCCAGTACTTC; CDR3: CASSSRLAGGLSQETQYF
D: -; V: TRBV11-2; J: TRBJ2-2; DNA: TGTGCCAGCAGCTTAGCGGGAAGTATCCTCGGGGAGCTGTTTTTT; CDR3: CASSLAGSILGELFF
D: -; V: TRBV6-2/TRBV6-3; J: TRBJ2-7; DNA: TGTGCCAGCTCCCCAGGGGAGCACTACGAGCAGTACTTC; CDR3: CASSPGEHYEQYF
D: -; V: TRBV6-5; J: TRBJ2-3; DNA: TGTGCCAGCATGTTAAACCTCTTGGACACCAGCACAGATACGCAGTATTTT; CDR3: CASMLNLLDTSTDTQYF
D: -; V: TRBV5-6; J: TRBJ1-2; DNA: TGTGCCAGCAGCGTGTTCAGGGGCGACTATGGCTACACCTTC; CDR3: CASSVFRGDYGYTF
D: -; V: TRBV6-5; J: TRBJ2-3; DNA: TGTGCCAGCAGTTATCGAGAGGCAGATACGCAGTATTTT; CDR3: CASSYREADTQYF
D: -; V: TRBV30; J: TRBJ1-5; DNA: TGTGCCTGGAGTGTGGCCGACGGCAATCAGCCCCAGCATTTT; CDR3: CAWSVADGNQPQHF
D: TRBD2; V: TRBV19; J: TRBJ2-7; DNA: TGTGCCAGTAGATCCCGGACTAGCGGGATTTTTAGCGAGCAGTACTTC; CDR3: CASRSRTSGIFSEQYF
D: -; V: TRBV19; J: TRBJ2-1; DNA: TGTGCCAGTAGTCTAACCCTCCACGTGGATGAGCAGTTCTTC; CDR3: CASSLTLHVDEQFF
D: TRBD2; V: TRBV27; J: TRBJ2-7; DNA: TGTGCCAGCAGTTCCGGGGGGGCCCAGTACTTC; CDR3: CASSSGGAQYF